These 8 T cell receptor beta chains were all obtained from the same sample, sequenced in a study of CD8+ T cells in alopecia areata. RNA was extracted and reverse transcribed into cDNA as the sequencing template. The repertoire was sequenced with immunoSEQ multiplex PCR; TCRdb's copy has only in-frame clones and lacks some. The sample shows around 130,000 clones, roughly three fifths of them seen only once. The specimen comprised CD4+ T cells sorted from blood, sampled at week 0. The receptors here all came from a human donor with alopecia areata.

The CDR3 reads CASSSGTGYEQYF. The DNA of the CDR3 is TGCGCCAGCAGCTCCGGGACGGGCTACGAGCAGTACTTC. The chain carries TRBV5-1 and TRBJ2-7, with D possibly called TRBD1 or TRBD2 (5 bases each). Germline V gene lookup returns CDR1 SGHRS and CDR2 YFSETQ. V lost 3 bases and J 3 bases, leaving 10 bases between the germline ends. This CDR3 spans 13 amino acids.

The CDR3 coding sequence is TGCGCCAGCAGTGAGTTGCCTGCTTGGATTCAGTACTTC. Residues: CASSELPAWIQYF. The J gene is TRBJ2-4, the V gene TRBV10-2, with D hard to call. Trimming left V 1 base short and J 10 bases short, with 11 bases between. The CDR3 extends over 13 amino acids. CDR1 and CDR2 from the germline V gene are WSHSY and SAAADI.

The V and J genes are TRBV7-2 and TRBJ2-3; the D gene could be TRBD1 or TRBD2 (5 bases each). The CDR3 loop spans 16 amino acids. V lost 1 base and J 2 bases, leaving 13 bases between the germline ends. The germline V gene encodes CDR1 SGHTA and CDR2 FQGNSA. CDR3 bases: TGTGCCAGCAGCTTAGTGAGACCGGGACCCACAGATACGCAGTATTTT. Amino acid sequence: CASSLVRPGPTDTQYF.

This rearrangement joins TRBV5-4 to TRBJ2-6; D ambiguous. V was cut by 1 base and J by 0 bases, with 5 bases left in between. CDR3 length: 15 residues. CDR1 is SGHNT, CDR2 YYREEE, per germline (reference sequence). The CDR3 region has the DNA TGTGCCAGCAGCTTGTCTATCTCTGGGGCCAACGTCCTGACTTTC. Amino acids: CASSLSISGANVLTF.

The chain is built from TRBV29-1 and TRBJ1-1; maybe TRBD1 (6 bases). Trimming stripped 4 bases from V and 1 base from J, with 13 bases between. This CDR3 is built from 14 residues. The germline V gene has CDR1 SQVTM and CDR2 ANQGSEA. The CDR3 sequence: CSVVTDSENTEAFF. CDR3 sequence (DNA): TGCAGCGTTGTAACGGACAGCGAGAACACTGAAGCTTTCTTT.

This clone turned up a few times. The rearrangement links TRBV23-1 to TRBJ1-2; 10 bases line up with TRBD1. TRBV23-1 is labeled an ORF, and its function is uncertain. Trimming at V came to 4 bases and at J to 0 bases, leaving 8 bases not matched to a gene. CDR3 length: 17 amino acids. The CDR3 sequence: CASSPSGTGVPNYGYTF. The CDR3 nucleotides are TGCGCCAGCAGTCCATCCGGGACAGGGGTTCCTAACTATGGCTACACCTTC.

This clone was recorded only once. The CDR3 DNA reads as TGTGCCAGCAGCATAGGCTCGCGTGGGGGCGCGACTCCCTACAATGAGCAGTTCTTC. Protein: CASSIGSRGGATPYNEQFF. The genes are TRBV11-3 and TRBJ2-1; D might be TRBD1 (6 bases). Trimming stripped 5 bases from V and 2 bases from J, with 25 bases between. Germline values: CDR1 SGHNT, CDR2 YENEEA. CDR3 size: 19 residues.

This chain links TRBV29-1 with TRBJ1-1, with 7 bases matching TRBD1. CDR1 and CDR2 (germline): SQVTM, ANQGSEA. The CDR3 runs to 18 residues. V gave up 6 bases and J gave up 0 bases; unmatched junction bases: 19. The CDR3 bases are TGCAGCGTATTACCTCGCAGGGGGACTTTTGGCGTGAACACTGAAGCTTTCTTT. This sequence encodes CSVLPRRGTFGVNTEAFF.